Each of the 10 T cell receptor beta chains below was sequenced from the same sample in a study of tissue T cells after allogeneic stem cell transplantation (dated by TCRdb to between 2021 and 2022). To prepare the library, the immunoSEQ multiplex PCR assay was applied. The source is immuneACCESS, and TCRdb retained only in-frame sequences with V and J called. Part of the clones is not carried over; for the studies checked, unresolved V genes explain less than half of this, and the remainder is unexplained. Recorded for this sample are more than 45,000 clones; around 66% of them occurred a single time. Roughly 0.55% of the sample comes from the top ten. Material: sorted cells pooled from one or two spleens. The receptor source for this set is a pool of C57BL/6 mice in good health.

A note on this clone: Mouse gene names apply. At the DNA level, this CDR3 is encoded by other sequences in the same sample as well. Incomplete CDR3 DNA: TGTGCCAGCGGTGATGAAGGGAACTCCGACTACACC. It specifies CASGDEGNSDYT. The whole CDR3 protein reads CASGDEGNSDYTF. The V call is TRBV13-2, the J call TRBJ1-2; D unresolved. The CDR3 end lies 1 residue beyond the end of the read and is filled in from the germline J gene. The CDR3 length is 13 residues. Looked up from germline, CDR1 is NNHNN and CDR2 is SYGAGS (reference sequence). V was shortened by 0 bases and J by 2 bases, with 5 bases between the two germline ends.

Remarks on this clone: Genes and germline come from the mouse. The sequenced CDR3 bases are TGTGCCAGCGGTGCCCGGACTGGGGCTAGTCAAAACACCTTGTAC. Amino acid sequence: CASGARTGASQNTLY. In full, the CDR3 is CASGARTGASQNTLYF. The chain couples TRBV13-2 to TRBJ2-4; TRBD2 matches at 9 bases. The read ends 1 residue early relative to the CDR3; the germline J gene fills the gap. The CDR3 has 16 amino acids. The junction had 5 bases not matched to a gene; V was cut back by 3 bases and J by 0 bases. Germline V gives CDR1 NNHNN, CDR2 SYGAGS (reference sequence).

A few counts support this clone. These gene names are mouse names. The missing CDR3 end, 1 residue past where the read stops, is filled in from the germline J gene. Within the sample, other DNA sequences also encode this same CDR3. V is TRBV31 and J is TRBJ2-7; TRBD1 might be the D (7 bases). V lost 0 bases, J lost 7 bases, and 13 bases lay in between. CDR1 and CDR2 (germline): GKSSPN, SITVG. This CDR3 is built from 13 residues. The CDR3: CAWSLEGAREQYF. The DNA read from the CDR3 is TGTGCCTGGAGTCTAGAGGGGGCGCGGGAACAGTAC. The whole variable domain, remainder taken from reference TRBV31 and TRBJ2-7, is AQTIHQWPVAEIKAVGSPLSLGCTIKGKSSPNLYWYWQATGGTLQQLFYSITVGQVESVVQLNLSASRPKDDQFILSTEKLLLSHSGFYLCAWSLEGAREQYFGPGTRLTVL.

Concerning this clone: The listed genes are named as in mouse. Sequencing ends 1 residue short of the CDR3 end; the germline J gene provides the rest. The chain links TRBV13-1 to TRBJ2-3; 9 nucleotides align to TRBD2. V lost 6 bases and J lost 1; bases outside the gene matches: 6. This CDR3 spans 15 amino acids. Germline-derived CDR1 and CDR2 are NSHNY and SYGAGN. The CDR3 sequence: CASNTGGRGAETLYF. Incomplete CDR3 DNA: TGTGCCAGCAATACTGGGGGGAGAGGTGCAGAAACGCTGTAT.

A remark on this clone: The gene names here belong to mouse. Read sequence stops 1 residue before the CDR3 end, and the germline J gene provides the missing end. This rearrangement joins TRBV13-3 to TRBJ2-5; weak D call: TRBD1 (6 bases). The V gene lost 2 bases and the J gene lost 5 bases, with 6 bases spanning the gap. From germline, CDR1 is NNHDY and CDR2 SYVADS. There are 12 residues in the CDR3. The sequenced part of the CDR3 DNA is TGTGCCAGCAGTGAGGACAGAGACACCCAGTAC. It encodes CASSEDRDTQY. The whole CDR3 sequence reads CASSEDRDTQYF. Filled out from reference TRBV13-3 and TRBJ2-5, the complete variable domain reads EAAVTQSPRSKVAVTGGKVTLSCHQTNNHDYMYWYRQDTGHGLRLIHYSYVADSTEKGDIPDGYKASRPSQENFSLILELASLSQTAVYFCASSEDRDTQYFGPGTRLLVL.

A single count supports this clone. The germline and genes are mouse ones. The read ends 1 residue shy of where the CDR3 ends; the end is completed using the germline J gene. This chain links TRBV2 with TRBJ2-5, with 8 bases identical to TRBD2. Germline CDR1 is LGHNA and CDR2 is YSYQKL. After removal of 4 bases from V and 1 base from J, the junction contained 1 base not matched to a gene. The CDR3 is made up of 14 amino acids. CDR3 bases read: TGTGCCAGCAGCCTGACTGGGGACCAAGACACCCAGTAC. Encoded protein: CASSLTGDQDTQY. The whole CDR3 region reads CASSLTGDQDTQYF.

Turning to this clone: Gene names are mouse gene names. The read ends 1 residue early relative to the CDR3; the germline J gene fills the gap. V is TRBV4 and J is TRBJ2-1, with 8 bases identical to TRBD1. The CDR3 spans 13 residues. The J segment lost 7 bases and the V segment lost 4 bases, leaving 3 bases of the junction unmatched. Germline V gene data show CDR1 as LGHDT and CDR2 as YNNKQL (reference sequence). Here the CDR3 reads CASSLTGVAEQFF. Incomplete CDR3 DNA: TGTGCCAGCAGCTTGACAGGGGTGGCTGAGCAGTTC.

Points on this clone: Germline and genes here are mouse. Read data end 1 residue before the CDR3 end; the end is taken from the germline J gene. Other DNA variants within this sample encode the same CDR3. V gene TRBV12-2 combines with J gene TRBJ2-5; D tentatively fits TRBD1 or TRBD2 (5 bases each). The germline V and J ends were trimmed by 2 bases and 0 bases, with 5 bases remaining between them. Per the germline V gene, CDR1 is SGHLS and CDR2 is HYDKME. The CDR3 loop spans 13 amino acids. The CDR3 loop is CASSRDNQDTQYF. CDR3 DNA (partial): TGTGCCAGCTCTCGGGACAACCAAGACACCCAGTAC. The full variable domain, in which reference TRBV12-2 and TRBJ2-5 provide the parts outside the CDR3, is NSGVVQSPRYIIKGKGERSILKCIPISGHLSVAWYQQTQGQELKFFIQHYDKMERDKGNLPSRFSVQQFDDYHSEMNMSALELEDSAVYFCASSRDNQDTQYFGPGTRLLVL.

On this clone itself: The gene names here belong to mouse. The read stops 1 residue short of the end of the CDR3; the missing end is completed from the germline J gene. The V gene is TRBV12-1, the J gene TRBJ2-7; the D gene is possibly TRBD1 (6 bases). Between the trimmed V and J ends, which lost 4 bases and 7 bases, there was a span of 16 bases. In germline, CDR1 is SGHSN, CDR2 HYEKVE. The CDR3 sequence is 13 residues long. CDR3 amino acids: CASSPNRAWEQYF. CDR3 DNA, as far as it was read: TGTGCCAGCTCGCCCAACAGGGCATGGGAACAGTAC.

This clone was detected only a few times. These gene names are mouse names. With the read ending 1 residue before the CDR3 end, the germline J gene is used to fill in that end. V is TRBV2 and J is TRBJ2-7, with 11 positions matching TRBD2. The junction had 3 bases not matched to a gene; V was cut back by 2 bases and J by 3 bases. Germline-derived CDR1 and CDR2 are LGHNA and YSYQKL. There are 15 residues in the CDR3. The CDR3 bases that were read are TGTGCCAGCAGCCAATTACTGGGGGGGCGCTATGAACAGTAC. Protein: CASSQLLGGRYEQY. The CDR3 in its entirety is CASSQLLGGRYEQYF.